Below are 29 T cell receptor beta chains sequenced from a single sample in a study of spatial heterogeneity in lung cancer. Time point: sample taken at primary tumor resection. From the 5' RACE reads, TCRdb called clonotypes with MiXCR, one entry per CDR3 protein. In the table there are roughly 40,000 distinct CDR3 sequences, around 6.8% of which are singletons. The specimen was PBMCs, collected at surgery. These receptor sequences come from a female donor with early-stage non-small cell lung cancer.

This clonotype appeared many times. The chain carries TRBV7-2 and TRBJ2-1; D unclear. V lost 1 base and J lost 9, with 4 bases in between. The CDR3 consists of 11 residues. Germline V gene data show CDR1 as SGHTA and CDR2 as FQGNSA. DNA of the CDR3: TGTGCCAGCAGCTTAGAGACTGAGCAGTTCTTC. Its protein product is CASSLETEQFF.

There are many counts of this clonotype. CDR3 in amino acids: CASKPGQYTEAFF. In DNA, the CDR3 is TGCGCCAGCAAGCCGGGACAGTACACTGAAGCTTTCTTT. The chain combines TRBV10-2 with TRBJ1-1, with 7 bases that match TRBD1. Germline V gene sequence: CDR1 WSHSY, CDR2 SAAADI. After removal of 7 bases from V and 3 bases from J, the junction contained 5 bases not matched to a gene. This CDR3 is built from 13 residues.

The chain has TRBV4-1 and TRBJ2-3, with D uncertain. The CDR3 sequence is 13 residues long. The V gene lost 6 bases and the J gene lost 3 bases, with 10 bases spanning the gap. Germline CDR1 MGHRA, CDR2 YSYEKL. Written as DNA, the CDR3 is TGCGCCAGCAGTGAATGGCAGACAGATACGCAGTATTTT. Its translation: CASSEWQTDTQYF.

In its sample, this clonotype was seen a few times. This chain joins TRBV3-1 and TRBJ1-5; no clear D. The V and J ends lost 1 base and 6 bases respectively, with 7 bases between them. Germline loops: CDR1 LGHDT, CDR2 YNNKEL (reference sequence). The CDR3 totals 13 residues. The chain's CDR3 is CASSQVYGQPQHF. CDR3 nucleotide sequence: TGTGCCAGCAGCCAAGTTTATGGTCAGCCCCAGCATTTT.

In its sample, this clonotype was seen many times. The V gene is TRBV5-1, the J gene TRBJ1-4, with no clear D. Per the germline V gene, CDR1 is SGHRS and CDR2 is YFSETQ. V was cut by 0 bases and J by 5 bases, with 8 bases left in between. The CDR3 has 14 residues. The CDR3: CASSLAYTNEKLFF. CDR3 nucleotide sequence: TGCGCCAGCAGCTTGGCTTACACCAATGAAAAACTGTTTTTT. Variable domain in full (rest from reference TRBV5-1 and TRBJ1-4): KAGVTQTPRYLIKTRGQQVTLSCSPISGHRSVSWYQQTPGQGLQFLFEYFSETQRNKGNFPGRFSGRQFSNSRSEMNVSTLELGDSALYLCASSLAYTNEKLFFGSGTQLSVL.

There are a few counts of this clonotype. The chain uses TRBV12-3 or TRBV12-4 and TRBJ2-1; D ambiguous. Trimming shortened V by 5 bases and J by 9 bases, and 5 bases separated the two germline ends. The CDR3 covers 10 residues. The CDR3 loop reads CASSRIEQFF. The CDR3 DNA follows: TGTGCCAGCAGTCGGATTGAGCAGTTCTTC.

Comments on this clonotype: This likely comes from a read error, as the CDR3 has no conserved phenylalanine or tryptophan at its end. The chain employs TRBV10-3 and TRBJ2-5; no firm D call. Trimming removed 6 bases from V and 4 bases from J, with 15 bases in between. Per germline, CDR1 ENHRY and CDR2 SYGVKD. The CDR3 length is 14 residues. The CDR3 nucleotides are TGTGCCATCAGCCCTTCCTGGGTGGGAGAGACCCAGTACTCC. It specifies CAISPSWVGETQYS.

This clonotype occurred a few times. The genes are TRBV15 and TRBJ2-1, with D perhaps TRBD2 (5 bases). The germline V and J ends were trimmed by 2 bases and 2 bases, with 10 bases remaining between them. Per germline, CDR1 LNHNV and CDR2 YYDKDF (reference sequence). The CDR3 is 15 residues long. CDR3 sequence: CATSRSTTAYNEQFF. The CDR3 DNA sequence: TGTGCCACCAGCAGATCGACTACAGCCTACAATGAGCAGTTCTTC. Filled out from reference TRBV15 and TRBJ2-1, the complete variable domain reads DAMVIQNPRYQVTQFGKPVTLSCSQTLNHNVMYWYQQKSSQAPKLLFHYYDKDFNNEADTPDNFQSRRPNTSFCFLDIRSPGLGDTAMYLCATSRSTTAYNEQFFGPGTRLTVL.

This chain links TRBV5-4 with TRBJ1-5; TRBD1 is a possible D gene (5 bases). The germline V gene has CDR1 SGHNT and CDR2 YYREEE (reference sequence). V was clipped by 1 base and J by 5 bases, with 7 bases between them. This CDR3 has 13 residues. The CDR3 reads CASSLKGDQPQHF. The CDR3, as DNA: TGTGCCAGCAGCTTGAAAGGGGATCAGCCCCAGCATTTT.

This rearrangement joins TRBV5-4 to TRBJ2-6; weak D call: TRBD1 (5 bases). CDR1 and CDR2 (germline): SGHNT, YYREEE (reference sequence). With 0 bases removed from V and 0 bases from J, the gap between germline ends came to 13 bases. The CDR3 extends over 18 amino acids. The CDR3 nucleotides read TGTGCCAGCAGCTTGGGGGCCAGGGCGAACTCTGGGGCCAACGTCCTGACTTTC. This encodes CASSLGARANSGANVLTF.

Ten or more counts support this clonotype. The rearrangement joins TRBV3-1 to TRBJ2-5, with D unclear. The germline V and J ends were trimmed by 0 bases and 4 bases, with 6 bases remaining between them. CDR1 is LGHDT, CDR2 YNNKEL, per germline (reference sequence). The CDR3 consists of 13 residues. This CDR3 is CASSQESGETQYF. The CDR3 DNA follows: TGTGCCAGCAGCCAAGAGAGTGGAGAGACCCAGTACTTC.

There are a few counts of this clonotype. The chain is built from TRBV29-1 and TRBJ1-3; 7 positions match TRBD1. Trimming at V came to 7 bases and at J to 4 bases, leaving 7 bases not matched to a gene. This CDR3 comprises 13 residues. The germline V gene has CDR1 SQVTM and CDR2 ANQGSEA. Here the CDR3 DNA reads TGCAGCGCCGGAACGACAGGGGGAAACACCATATATTTT. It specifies CSAGTTGGNTIYF.

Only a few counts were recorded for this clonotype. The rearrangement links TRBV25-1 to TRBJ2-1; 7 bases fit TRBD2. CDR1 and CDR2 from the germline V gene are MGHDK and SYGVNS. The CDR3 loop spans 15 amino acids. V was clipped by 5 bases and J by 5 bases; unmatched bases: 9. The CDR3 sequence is CASSPPGGGHNEQFF. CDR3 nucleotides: TGTGCCAGCAGTCCCCCGGGGGGAGGGCACAATGAGCAGTTCTTC. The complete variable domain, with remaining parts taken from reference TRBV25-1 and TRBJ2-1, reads EADIYQTPRYLVIGTGKKITLECSQTMGHDKMYWYQQDPGMELHLIHYSYGVNSTEKGDLSSESTVSRIRTEHFPLTLESARPSHTSQYLCASSPPGGGHNEQFFGPGTRLTVL.

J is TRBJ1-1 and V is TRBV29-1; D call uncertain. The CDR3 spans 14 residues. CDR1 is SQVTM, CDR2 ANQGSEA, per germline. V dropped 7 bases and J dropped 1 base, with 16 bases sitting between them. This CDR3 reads CSALLRPKNTEAFF. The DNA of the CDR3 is TGCAGCGCCCTTTTGAGACCGAAGAACACTGAAGCTTTCTTT.

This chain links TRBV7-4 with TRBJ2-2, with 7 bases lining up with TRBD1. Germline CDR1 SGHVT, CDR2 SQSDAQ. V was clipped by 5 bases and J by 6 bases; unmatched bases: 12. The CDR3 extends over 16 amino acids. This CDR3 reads CASSPLDRRLAGELFF. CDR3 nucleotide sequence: TGTGCCAGCAGCCCCCTGGACAGGAGGCTTGCCGGGGAGCTGTTTTTT.

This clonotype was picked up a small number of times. The DNA of the CDR3 is TGTGCCAGCAGTGTACAGGGGCGCTATGGCTACACCTTC. Its translation: CASSVQGRYGYTF. The chain recombines TRBV7-2 with TRBJ1-2; 7 positions match TRBD1. CDR3 size: 13 residues. V dropped 6 bases and J dropped 4; count of bases not matched to a gene: 5. Germline V CDR1 and CDR2: SGHTA, FQGNSA.

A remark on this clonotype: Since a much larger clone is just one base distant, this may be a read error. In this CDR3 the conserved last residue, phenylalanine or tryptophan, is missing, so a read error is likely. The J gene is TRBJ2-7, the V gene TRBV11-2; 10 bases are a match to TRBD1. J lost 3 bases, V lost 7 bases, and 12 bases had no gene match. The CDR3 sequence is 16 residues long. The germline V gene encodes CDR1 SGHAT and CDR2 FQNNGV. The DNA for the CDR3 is TGTGCCAGCACCTTGGGGCCGGGGACAGGGGACTACGAGCAGTACCTC. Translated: CASTLGPGTGDYEQYL.

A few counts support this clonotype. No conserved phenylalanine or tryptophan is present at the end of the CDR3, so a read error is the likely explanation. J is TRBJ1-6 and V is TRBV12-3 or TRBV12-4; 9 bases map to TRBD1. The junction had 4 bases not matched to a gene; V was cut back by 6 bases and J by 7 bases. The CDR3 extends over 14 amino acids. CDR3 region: CASRGGQGNSPLHS. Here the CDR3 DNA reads TGTGCCAGCAGGGGAGGACAGGGGAATTCACCCCTCCACTCT.

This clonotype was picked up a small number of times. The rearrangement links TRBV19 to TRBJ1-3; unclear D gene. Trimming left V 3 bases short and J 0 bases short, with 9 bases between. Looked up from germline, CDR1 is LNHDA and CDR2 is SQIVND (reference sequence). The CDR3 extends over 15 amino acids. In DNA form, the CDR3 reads TGTGCCAGTAGTATCGATACCGACTCTGGAAACACCATATATTTT. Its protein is CASSIDTDSGNTIYF.

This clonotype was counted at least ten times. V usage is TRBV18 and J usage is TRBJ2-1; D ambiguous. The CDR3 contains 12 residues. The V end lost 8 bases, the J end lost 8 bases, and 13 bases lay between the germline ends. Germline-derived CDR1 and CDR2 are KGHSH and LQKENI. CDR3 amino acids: CASRPAADEQFF. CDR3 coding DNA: TGTGCCAGCCGTCCGGCGGCGGATGAGCAGTTCTTC.

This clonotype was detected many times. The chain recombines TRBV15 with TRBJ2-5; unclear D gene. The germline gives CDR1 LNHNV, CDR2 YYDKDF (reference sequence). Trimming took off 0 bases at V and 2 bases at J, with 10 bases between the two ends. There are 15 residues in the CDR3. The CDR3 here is CATSRDRSRQETQYF. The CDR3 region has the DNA TGTGCCACCAGCAGAGATCGGAGTAGGCAAGAGACCCAGTACTTC.

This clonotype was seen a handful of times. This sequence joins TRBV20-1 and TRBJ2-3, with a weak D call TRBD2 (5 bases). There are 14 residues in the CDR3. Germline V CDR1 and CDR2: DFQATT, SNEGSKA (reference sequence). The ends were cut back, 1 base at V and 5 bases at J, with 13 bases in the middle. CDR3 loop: CSARGQGAGDTQYF. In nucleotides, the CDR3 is TGCAGTGCTAGAGGGCAAGGCGCGGGAGATACGCAGTATTTT.

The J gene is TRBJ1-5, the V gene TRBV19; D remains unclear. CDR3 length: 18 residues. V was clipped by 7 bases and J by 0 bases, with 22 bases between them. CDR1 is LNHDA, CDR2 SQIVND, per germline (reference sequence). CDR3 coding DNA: TGTGCCAGTACCCCGTTCCTTCGGACGCAAACTAGCAATCAGCCCCAGCATTTT. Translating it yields CASTPFLRTQTSNQPQHF. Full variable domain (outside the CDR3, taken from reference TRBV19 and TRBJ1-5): DGGITQSPKYLFRKEGQNVTLSCEQNLNHDAMYWYRQDPGQGLRLIYYSQIVNDFQKGDIAEGYSVSREKKESFPLTVTSAQKNPTAFYLCASTPFLRTQTSNQPQHFGDGTRLSIL.

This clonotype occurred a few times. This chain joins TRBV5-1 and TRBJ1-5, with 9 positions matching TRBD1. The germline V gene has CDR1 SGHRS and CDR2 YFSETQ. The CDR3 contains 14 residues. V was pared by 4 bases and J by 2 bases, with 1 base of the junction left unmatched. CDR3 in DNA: TGCGCCAGCAGCCGGACAGGGGGCAATCAGCCCCAGCATTTT. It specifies CASSRTGGNQPQHF. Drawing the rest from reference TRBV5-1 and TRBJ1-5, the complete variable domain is KAGVTQTPRYLIKTRGQQVTLSCSPISGHRSVSWYQQTPGQGLQFLFEYFSETQRNKGNFPGRFSGRQFSNSRSEMNVSTLELGDSALYLCASSRTGGNQPQHFGDGTRLSIL.

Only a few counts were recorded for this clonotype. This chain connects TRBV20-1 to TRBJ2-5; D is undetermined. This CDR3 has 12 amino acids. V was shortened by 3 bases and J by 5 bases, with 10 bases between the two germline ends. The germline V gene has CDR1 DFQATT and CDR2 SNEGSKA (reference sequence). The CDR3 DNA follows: TGCAGTGCTAGGGCGAATGAGGAGACCCAGTACTTC. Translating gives CSARANEETQYF.

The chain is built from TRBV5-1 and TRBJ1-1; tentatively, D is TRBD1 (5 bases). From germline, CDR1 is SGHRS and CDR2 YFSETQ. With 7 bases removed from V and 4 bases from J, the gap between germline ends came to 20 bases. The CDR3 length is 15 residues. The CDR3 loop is CASARGGEGATEAFF. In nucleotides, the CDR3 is TGCGCCAGCGCGCGTGGGGGAGAGGGTGCCACTGAAGCTTTCTTT.

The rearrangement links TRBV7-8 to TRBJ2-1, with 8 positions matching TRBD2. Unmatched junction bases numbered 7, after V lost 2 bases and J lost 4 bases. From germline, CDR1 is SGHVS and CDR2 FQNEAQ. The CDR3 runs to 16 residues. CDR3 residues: CASSLMAGGPYNEQFF. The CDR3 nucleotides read TGTGCCAGCAGCTTAATGGCGGGGGGACCTTACAATGAGCAGTTCTTC.

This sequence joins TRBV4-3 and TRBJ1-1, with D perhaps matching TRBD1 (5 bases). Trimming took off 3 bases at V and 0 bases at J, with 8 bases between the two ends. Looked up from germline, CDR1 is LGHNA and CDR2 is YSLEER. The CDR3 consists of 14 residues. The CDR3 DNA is TGCGCCAGCAGCCACTGGGGGTTGAACACTGAAGCTTTCTTT. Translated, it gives CASSHWGLNTEAFF.

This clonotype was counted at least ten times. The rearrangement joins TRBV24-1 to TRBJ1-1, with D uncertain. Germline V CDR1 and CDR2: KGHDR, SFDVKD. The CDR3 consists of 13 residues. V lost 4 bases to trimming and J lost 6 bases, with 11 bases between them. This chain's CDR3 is CATSEYREPEAFF. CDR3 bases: TGTGCCACCAGTGAGTACCGGGAGCCTGAAGCTTTCTTT.